The 13 T cell receptor beta chains listed next were all sequenced from one sample in a study of T cells after posttransplantation cyclophosphamide. TCRdb's table, derived via immunoSEQ multiplex PCR, lists solely in-frame clones and lacks some. The sample has 10,000 to 15,000 clones, none seen only once. The sequenced sample was PBMCs. The receptor set was obtained from a woman aged 40-49 years in good health, CMV-negative, and a related stem cell transplant donor.

In its sample, this clone was seen many times. The chain joins TRBV7-9 to TRBJ2-4; a weak D match, TRBD2 (5 bases). The germline V gene has CDR1 SEHNR and CDR2 FQNEAQ (reference sequence). The CDR3 contains 15 residues. V lost 5 bases to trimming and J lost 8 bases, with 19 bases between them. The CDR3 region is CASSRPASKWDIQYF. The CDR3 DNA reads TGTGCCAGCAGCCGCCCGGCTAGCAAGTGGGACATTCAGTACTTC.

This clone has at least ten counts. This sequence joins TRBV19 and TRBJ1-1; weak D call: TRBD1 (6 bases). Trimming took 3 bases from V and 5 from J, leaving 19 bases between them. Germline CDR1 LNHDA, CDR2 SQIVND (reference sequence). The CDR3 sequence is 16 residues long. CDR3 loop: CASSMINRVAGTEAFF. In DNA form, the CDR3 reads TGTGCCAGTAGTATGATTAACAGGGTCGCTGGTACTGAAGCTTTCTTT.

The chain combines TRBV30 with TRBJ2-7, with a weak D call TRBD2 (7 bases). The CDR3 extends over 13 amino acids. In germline, CDR1 is GTSNPN, CDR2 SVGIG (reference sequence). Between the trimmed V and J ends, which lost 3 bases and 2 bases, there was a span of 11 bases. CDR3 sequence: CAWRGGQTYEQYF. The CDR3 coding sequence is TGTGCCTGGAGGGGGGGGCAGACCTACGAGCAGTACTTC.

This clone occurred many times. This sequence joins TRBV19 and TRBJ1-5, with D perhaps TRBD1 (6 bases). Per germline, CDR1 LNHDA and CDR2 SQIVND (reference sequence). The V and J ends lost 2 bases and 3 bases respectively, with 8 bases between them. This CDR3 comprises 14 residues. The CDR3 DNA sequence: TGTGCCAGTAGTATACGGGACAACAATCAGCCCCAGCATTTT. Its protein is CASSIRDNNQPQHF.

This clone was seen many times. The rearrangement uses TRBV27 and TRBJ2-5; D uncertain. Looked up from germline, CDR1 is MNHEY and CDR2 is SMNVEV (reference sequence). Trimming cost V 7 bases and J 5 bases, with 8 bases left between them. The CDR3 totals 11 residues. The CDR3 region has the DNA TGTGCCAGCATTTTCGGGGAGACCCAGTACTTC. Its translation: CASIFGETQYF.

In this sample, this clone turned up many times. The genes are TRBV13 and TRBJ2-3; TRBD1 agrees at 10 bases. With 6 bases clipped from V and 3 bases from J, the junction kept 3 bases outside the gene matches. The V gene's germline CDR1 is PRHDT and CDR2 FYEKMQ (reference sequence). The CDR3 contains 14 residues. The CDR3 coding sequence is TGTGCCAGCAGGCGGACAGGGGGTACAGATACGCAGTATTTT. Encoded protein: CASRRTGGTDTQYF.

The chain uses TRBV7-8 and TRBJ2-3; D perhaps matches TRBD1 (6 bases). The CDR3 has 15 amino acids. CDR1 SGHVS and CDR2 FQNEAQ come from the germline V gene. V was cut by 2 bases and J by 6 bases, with 15 bases left in between. This CDR3 is CASSLSRDNSDTQYF. CDR3 coding DNA: TGTGCCAGCAGCTTATCCCGGGACAACAGTGATACGCAGTATTTT.

Ten or more counts support this clone. The chain has TRBV7-9 and TRBJ1-2, with a tentative D call TRBD1 (6 bases). This CDR3 has 13 amino acids. Deletions cut 5 bases from V and 8 bases from J, with 15 bases between. From germline, CDR1 is SEHNR and CDR2 FQNEAQ (reference sequence). The CDR3 DNA is TGTGCCAGCAGCCCGAGAACAGGGATAGGCTACACCTTC. Protein sequence: CASSPRTGIGYTF.

In this sample, this clone turned up many times. This chain links TRBV11-2 with TRBJ2-3, with D uncertain. Trimming stripped 8 bases from V and 4 bases from J, with 7 bases between. The CDR3 covers 11 residues. Germline CDR1 SGHAT, CDR2 FQNNGV. Here the CDR3 DNA reads TGTGCCAGCCAAGAGGCAGATACGCAGTATTTT. Encoded protein: CASQEADTQYF.

Many counts were recorded for this clone. The chain joins TRBV7-2 to TRBJ2-7, with 8 bases identical to TRBD2. Unmatched junction bases numbered 5, after V lost 1 base and J lost 0 bases. This CDR3 has 16 residues. CDR1 SGHTA and CDR2 FQGNSA come from the germline V gene. This CDR3 is CASSLGGGRPSYEQYF. The DNA of the CDR3 is TGTGCCAGCAGCTTAGGAGGCGGGAGGCCCTCCTACGAGCAGTACTTC.

This clone was counted many times. The chain uses TRBV19 and TRBJ1-2; possible D gene TRBD1, 5 bases. Germline V gives CDR1 LNHDA, CDR2 SQIVND (reference sequence). Trimming left V 8 bases short and J 2 bases short, with 18 bases between. CDR3 length: 15 amino acids. The CDR3 loop reads CASGNRIQENYGYTF. CDR3 sequence (DNA): TGTGCCAGTGGAAACCGGATACAGGAGAACTATGGCTACACCTTC. Based on the CDR3 plus reference TRBV19 and TRBJ1-2, the full variable domain is DGGITQSPKYLFRKEGQNVTLSCEQNLNHDAMYWYRQDPGQGLRLIYYSQIVNDFQKGDIAEGYSVSREKKESFPLTVTSAQKNPTAFYLCASGNRIQENYGYTFGSGTRLTVV.

This clone was detected many times. This chain joins TRBV5-1 and TRBJ2-2; D possibly corresponds to TRBD1 (6 bases). Germline V lookup: CDR1 SGHRS, CDR2 YFSETQ. Trimming left V 4 bases short and J 4 bases short, with 14 bases between. There are 15 residues in the CDR3. CDR3 loop: CASSMRGQTTGELFF. The CDR3 nucleotides read TGCGCCAGCAGCATGAGGGGACAAACCACCGGGGAGCTGTTTTTT.

This clone was recorded many times. The genes are TRBV7-6 and TRBJ2-7; 8 positions match TRBD2. The CDR3 extends over 16 amino acids. V dropped 1 base and J dropped 6; count of bases not matched to a gene: 11. Germline-derived CDR1 and CDR2 are SGHVS and FNYEAQ. The CDR3 coding sequence is TGTGCCAGCAGCTTAGGTAATAAGGGGACTAGATCCGAGCAGTACTTC. Translating it yields CASSLGNKGTRSEQYF. The full variable domain, rest sourced from reference TRBV7-6 and TRBJ2-7, is GAGVSQSPRYKVTKRGQDVALRCDPISGHVSLYWYRQALGQGPEFLTYFNYEAQQDKSGLPNDRFSAERPEGSISTLTIQRTEQRDSAMYRCASSLGNKGTRSEQYFGPGTRLTVT.